Presented here are 8 T cell receptor beta chains from one specimen sequenced in a study of OX40 agonist ivuxolimab in advanced cancers. Produced via immunoSEQ multiplex PCR; TCRdb's table is partial and in-frame only. The sample yields 25,000 to 30,000 clones, about 85% seen once. Sequenced here: CD4+ or CD8+ T cells sorted from blood, sampled in a trial of the OX40 agonist ivuxolimab. The receptors derive from an adult with an advanced solid tumor such as melanoma, head and neck, liver or kidney cancer.

The chain combines TRBV2 with TRBJ1-1, with no clear D. Germline V gene sequence: CDR1 SNHLY, CDR2 FYNNEI. The V end was cut by 5 bases, the J end by 0 bases, with 16 bases between. The CDR3 sequence is 16 residues long. In nucleotides, the CDR3 is TGTGCCAGCAGTTTCCCCCGTGAAGGGCTGAACACTGAAGCTTTCTTT. Its protein is CASSFPREGLNTEAFF.

The chain combines TRBV11-3 with TRBJ2-3; 8 nucleotides line up with TRBD1. Unmatched junction bases numbered 6, after V lost 3 bases and J lost 4 bases. In germline, CDR1 is SGHNT, CDR2 YENEEA. This CDR3 comprises 15 residues. The chain's CDR3 is CASSFDRGYSDTQYF. The DNA for the CDR3 is TGTGCCAGCAGCTTCGACAGGGGCTACTCAGATACGCAGTATTTT. Full variable domain (missing parts from reference TRBV11-3 and TRBJ2-3): EAGVVQSPRYKIIEKKQPVAFWCNPISGHNTLYWYLQNLGQGPELLIRYENEEAVDDSQLPKDRFSAERLKGVDSTLKIQPAELGDSAVYLCASSFDRGYSDTQYFGPGTRLTVL.

This sequence joins TRBV5-6 and TRBJ2-2; D is undetermined. Germline CDR1 is SGHDT and CDR2 is YYEEEE. The CDR3 is made up of 16 amino acids. Deletions cut 3 bases from V and 3 bases from J, with 15 bases between. This chain's CDR3 is CASSSSGPFHTGELFF. CDR3 nucleotides: TGTGCCAGCAGCTCCTCCGGGCCATTTCACACCGGGGAGCTGTTTTTT.

This clone is labeled medium-sized. The chain has TRBV6-5 and TRBJ2-5; tentative D call: TRBD2 (6 bases). The CDR3 consists of 16 residues. With 2 bases removed from V and 4 bases from J, the gap between germline ends came to 17 bases. Germline loops: CDR1 MNHEY, CDR2 SVGAGI. CDR3 residues: CASSYVAGQGGETQYF. The CDR3 region has the DNA TGTGCCAGCAGTTACGTTGCGGGGCAAGGAGGAGAGACCCAGTACTTC.

This clone appeared a single time. This chain connects TRBV6-5 to TRBJ2-7, with 9 bases that match TRBD2. Germline CDR1 reads MNHEY; CDR2 reads SVGAGI. The trim removed 6 bases at V and 6 bases at J, leaving 9 bases unmatched. The CDR3 has 14 residues. This chain's CDR3 is CASSPRSGGPEQYF. CDR3 nucleotides: TGTGCCAGCAGCCCCCGCAGCGGGGGGCCCGAGCAGTACTTC.

This clone was detected only a few times. The rearrangement uses TRBV11-3 and TRBJ1-2; 8 nucleotides line up with TRBD1. There are 15 residues in the CDR3. The trim removed 5 bases at V and 8 bases at J, leaving 13 bases unmatched. Germline V gene sequence: CDR1 SGHNT, CDR2 YENEEA. CDR3: CASSPDDRGVEGYTF. CDR3 in DNA: TGTGCCAGCAGCCCCGATGACAGGGGCGTGGAAGGCTACACCTTC. Filled out from reference TRBV11-3 and TRBJ1-2, the complete variable domain reads EAGVVQSPRYKIIEKKQPVAFWCNPISGHNTLYWYLQNLGQGPELLIRYENEEAVDDSQLPKDRFSAERLKGVDSTLKIQPAELGDSAVYLCASSPDDRGVEGYTFGSGTRLTVV.

This chain uses TRBV13 with TRBJ1-2; D perhaps matches TRBD1 (5 bases). This CDR3 is built from 14 residues. V was pared by 1 base and J by 4 bases, with 10 bases between. CDR1 is PRHDT, CDR2 FYEKMQ, per germline (reference sequence). The CDR3 reads CASSLEGPFYGYTF. The CDR3 DNA sequence: TGTGCCAGCAGCTTAGAGGGACCCTTCTATGGCTACACCTTC.

CDR3: CATSSLTAYSNQPQHF. The CDR3 DNA reads as TGTGCCACCAGCAGCCTAACAGCTTATAGCAATCAGCCCCAGCATTTT. V and J are TRBV15 and TRBJ1-5; no definite D call. The ends were cut back, 3 bases at V and 0 bases at J, with 12 bases in the middle. CDR1 and CDR2 (germline): LNHNV, YYDKDF (reference sequence). The CDR3 length is 16 residues. The full variable domain, with the rest looked up from reference TRBV15 and TRBJ1-5, is DAMVIQNPRYQVTQFGKPVTLSCSQTLNHNVMYWYQQKSSQAPKLLFHYYDKDFNNEADTPDNFQSRRPNTSFCFLDIRSPGLGDTAMYLCATSSLTAYSNQPQHFGDGTRLSIL.